Presented here are 19 T cell receptor beta chains from one specimen sequenced in a study of T cell repertoires in cytomegalovirus infection. TCRdb recomputed calls from the reads with MiXCR, one row per CDR3 protein. Of hundreds of thousands of distinct CDR3 sequences listed, 30% to 40% were seen once; the top ten hold roughly an eighth. The sample was PBMCs. Receptors originate from a human donor in good health (CMV status not recorded). Some clones in this sample may be carry-over from other donors' samples.

This clonotype was seen a few times. This chain joins TRBV7-9 and TRBJ2-1; possibly TRBD1 for D (6 bases). The CDR3 is 14 amino acids. The germline gives CDR1 SEHNR, CDR2 FQNEAQ (reference sequence). Trimming stripped 3 bases from V and 6 bases from J, with 12 bases between. CDR3 in amino acids: CASSFSGRGNEQFF. In DNA, the CDR3 is TGTGCCAGCAGCTTCAGTGGCAGGGGCAATGAGCAGTTCTTC.

In its sample, this clonotype was seen a few times. The V and J genes are TRBV24-1 and TRBJ2-3; D might be TRBD1 or TRBD2, each matching 5 bases. Germline V gene data show CDR1 as KGHDR and CDR2 as SFDVKD. V was clipped by 9 bases and J by 1 base, with 13 bases between them. The CDR3 consists of 14 residues. The CDR3 bases are TGTGCCACCGCTGGGACCCTCGGCACAGATACGCAGTATTTT. The encoded protein is CATAGTLGTDTQYF.

The chain has TRBV25-1 and TRBJ2-7, with D possibly matching TRBD1 (6 bases). This CDR3 region has 14 residues. The germline V gene has CDR1 MGHDK and CDR2 SYGVNS. Trimming removed 0 bases from V and 3 bases from J, with 9 bases in between. The CDR3 coding sequence is TGTGCCAGCAGTGAATATGGGGGCATCTACGAGCAGTACTTC. It codes for CASSEYGGIYEQYF.

The sample holds many counts of this clonotype. The chain joins TRBV7-8 to TRBJ2-1, with a weak D call TRBD1 (5 bases). Germline CDR1 and CDR2: SGHVS and FQNEAQ. The length of the CDR3 is 14 residues. The V end was cut by 4 bases, the J end by 3 bases, with 10 bases between. The CDR3 DNA reads TGTGCCAGCAGCTCCGACAGAGACTACAATGAGCAGTTCTTC. Its protein product is CASSSDRDYNEQFF.

With regard to this clonotype: Lacking the conserved final phenylalanine or tryptophan, this CDR3 likely reflects a read error. The V and J genes are TRBV7-2 and TRBJ2-3, with a possible D match to TRBD1 (6 bases). CDR1 is SGHTA and CDR2 is FQGNSA in the germline V gene. The CDR3 totals 15 residues. V was clipped by 5 bases and J by 4 bases, with 16 bases between them. The CDR3 reads CASSVKQGVADTQYL. CDR3 coding DNA: TGTGCCAGCAGCGTAAAACAGGGTGTCGCAGATACGCAGTATTTG.

The sample holds many counts of this clonotype. This chain links TRBV14 with TRBJ2-7; a weak D match, TRBD2 (6 bases). The CDR3 sequence is 16 residues long. Germline CDR1 and CDR2: SGHDN and FVKESK. Trimming left V 2 bases short and J 4 bases short, with 18 bases between. The CDR3 DNA sequence: TGTGCCAGCAGCCAAAACACGGGGGTAGAAGATTACGAGCAGTACTTC. Its protein product is CASSQNTGVEDYEQYF.

The DNA for the CDR3 is TGTGCCAGCAGTTACCCAGGCCCCCAAGAGACCCAGTACTTC. It is translated as CASSYPGPQETQYF. The rearrangement uses TRBV6-6 and TRBJ2-5, with unresolved D. Germline V gene lookup returns CDR1 MNHNY and CDR2 SVGAGI (reference sequence). Deletions cut 2 bases from V and 1 base from J, with 8 bases between. The CDR3 length is 14 residues.

With regard to this clonotype: A clone one base away is much larger, so this may be a read error. The rearrangement joins TRBV28 to TRBJ2-1; TRBD1 aligns across 7 bases. Germline CDR1 is MDHEN and CDR2 is SYDVKM. CDR3 size: 15 residues. DNA for the CDR3: TGTGCCAGCAGTCGGACAGGAAACTCCTACAATGAGCAGTTATTC. Translated, it gives CASSRTGNSYNEQLF. Combining the CDR3 with reference TRBV28 and TRBJ2-1 gives the whole variable domain DVKVTQSSRYLVKRTGEKVFLECVQDMDHENMFWYRQDPGLGLRLIYFSYDVKMKEKGDIPEGYSVSREKKERFSLILESASTNQTSMYLCASSRTGNSYNEQLFGPGTRLTVL.

The CDR3 sequence: CASRPQGTSSYNEQFF. Written as DNA, the CDR3 is TGTGCCAGCAGGCCCCAAGGGACTAGCTCCTACAATGAGCAGTTCTTC. The rearrangement uses TRBV12-3 or TRBV12-4 and TRBJ2-1, with 8 positions matching TRBD2. There are 16 residues in the CDR3. J gave up 0 bases and V 6 bases, and 7 bases lay outside the gene matches.

There are many counts of this clonotype. A read error may account for a junction end that differs from germline. This sequence joins TRBV7-7 and TRBJ2-6; D is possibly TRBD2 (7 bases). This CDR3 has 16 amino acids. Germline V lookup: CDR1 SSHAT, CDR2 FNYEAQ (reference sequence). The CDR3 protein is CASSLKGGSGANVLTF. The CDR3 DNA reads TGTGCTAGCAGCCTCAAGGGGGGGTCCGGGGCCAACGTCCTGACTTTC.

This clonotype was observed a handful of times. This chain uses TRBV18 with TRBJ2-3; TRBD1 agrees at 9 bases. Germline CDR1 and CDR2: KGHSH and LQKENI. V shed 1 base and J 4 bases; nucleotides not matched to a gene: 3. The CDR3 runs 15 residues. The CDR3 reads CASSPRDRVADTQYF. DNA for the CDR3: TGTGCCAGCTCACCACGGGACAGGGTAGCAGATACGCAGTATTTT.

This clonotype was counted between two and nine times. This sequence joins TRBV20-1 and TRBJ1-2, with D unclear. V lost 0 bases and J 7 bases, leaving 12 bases between the germline ends. This CDR3 has 13 amino acids. Germline V gene data show CDR1 as DFQATT and CDR2 as SNEGSKA (reference sequence). The CDR3 DNA reads TGCAGTGCTAGAGATTCGTGGGGTGGTGGCTACACCTTC. Protein: CSARDSWGGGYTF.

A remark on this clonotype: The junction shows a germline mismatch at one end, possibly a read error. The rearrangement links TRBV4-2 to TRBJ2-7; TRBD2 might be the D (6 bases). This CDR3 is built from 15 residues. Germline assignment: CDR1 LGHNA and CDR2 YNFKEQ. The CDR3 region has the DNA TGTGACAGCAGCCAAGATGGCGGGGAAGTCCGTGAGCAGTACTTC. It codes for CDSSQDGGEVREQYF.

The chain carries TRBV20-1 and TRBJ1-2; 7 nucleotides agree with TRBD1. CDR1 and CDR2 (germline): DFQATT, SNEGSKA (reference sequence). CDR3 length: 13 residues. Germline trimming cut 6 bases from V and 0 bases from J; bases unmatched to any gene: 4. In DNA form, the CDR3 reads TGCAGTGCCGGACAGGAGACTAACTATGGCTACACCTTC. Its protein is CSAGQETNYGYTF.

This clonotype has ten or more counts. This chain links TRBV7-4 with TRBJ1-6; the D is unclear. Trimming removed 1 base at V and 9 bases at J, with 16 bases between. This CDR3 spans 16 amino acids. Germline V CDR1 and CDR2: SGHVT, SQSDAQ. CDR3 residues: CASSLGGKDDGSPLHF. The DNA of the CDR3 is TGTGCCAGCAGCTTAGGAGGGAAGGATGATGGTTCACCCCTCCACTTT.

CDR3 amino acids: CASSLVGGWADEQYF. In DNA, the CDR3 is TGTGCCAGCAGCTTAGTGGGGGGGTGGGCCGACGAGCAGTACTTC. V is TRBV11-2 and J is TRBJ2-7; 7 bases fit TRBD2. CDR1 and CDR2 (germline): SGHAT, FQNNGV. V lost 1 base, J lost 5 bases, and 8 bases stayed unmatched. The CDR3 has 15 amino acids.

This clonotype was seen only a few times. The chain is built from TRBV10-1 and TRBJ2-2; tentative D call: TRBD1 (6 bases). The germline gives CDR1 WNHNN, CDR2 SYGVQD (reference sequence). Deletions cut 4 bases from V and 0 bases from J, with 12 bases between. The CDR3 is 16 residues long. Here the CDR3 DNA reads TGCGCCAGCAGTGTCTCGGACAGACCGAACACCGGGGAGCTGTTTTTT. This gives the protein CASSVSDRPNTGELFF.

The chain couples TRBV10-3 to TRBJ2-5; TRBD2 aligns across 9 bases. The CDR3 has 17 residues. Germline-derived CDR1 and CDR2 are ENHRY and SYGVKD. Germline trimming cut 2 bases from V and 4 bases from J; bases unmatched to any gene: 11. The chain's CDR3 is CAISETGGGAGRETQYF. CDR3 sequence (DNA): TGTGCCATCAGTGAGACCGGCGGGGGGGCCGGTAGAGAGACCCAGTACTTC.

A word on this clonotype: The conserved phenylalanine or tryptophan is not found at the CDR3 terminus, so this likely reflects a read error. The chain couples TRBV11-2 to TRBJ2-1; no clear D. This CDR3 comprises 14 residues. Germline values: CDR1 SGHAT, CDR2 FQNNGV. Trimming stripped 3 bases from V and 11 bases from J, with 17 bases between. Here the CDR3 reads CASSLSVPGQKQFL. CDR3 bases: TGTGCCAGCAGCTTGTCCGTCCCAGGCCAAAAGCAGTTCTTA.